This T cell receptor beta chain stems from a study of cytomegalovirus exposure and HLA in healthy donors. Study-level background: Counted in an early data release were 65 million to 100 million unique TCRs from HLA-typed donors.

Healthy bone marrow donors supplied every sample. Each donor was nominally healthy when sampled (though unrecorded immune exposures were likely). The PCR employed 60 Vbeta primers together with 13 Jbeta primers. The protocol was immunoSEQ multiplex PCR, while the TCRdb copy is restricted to in-frame clones and leaves out a portion. The data show 150,000 to 200,000 clones, more than 65% seen once. What was sequenced was PBMCs. The TCR originated in a man younger than 35 in good health and CMV-seropositive.

CDR3 residues: CASSMGPNTGELFF. The CDR3 nucleotides read TGTGCCAGTAGTATGGGGCCGAACACCGGGGAGCTGTTTTTT. This chain joins TRBV19 and TRBJ2-2, with D possibly matching TRBD1 (5 bases). The V and J ends lost 3 bases and 0 bases respectively, with 5 bases between them. Germline values: CDR1 LNHDA, CDR2 SQIVND (reference sequence). The CDR3 is 14 residues long.